Below, 28 T cell receptor beta chains from the same sample are listed, as sequenced in a study of post-analysis software for immune sequencing data (dated by TCRdb to about 2015). What the study reported, not specific to this receptor: Significantly higher frequencies in patients than in controls were found for about five TRBV segments, including TRBV5-6, TRBV5-1 and TRBV20-1.

Libraries were constructed by PCR. Sequencing used an Illumina HiSeq 2500. Unique molecular identifiers were incorporated into TCR beta cDNA libraries to reduce PCR and sequencing biases. TCRdb reprocessing: public reads trimmed at Q25 with fastp, clones called with MiXCR, in-frame beta chains kept. Under each unique CDR3 protein, matching rows form one entry showing the most common genes and DNA. This sample holds roughly 540,000 distinct CDR3 sequences; about a third were observed only once. 6% of the sample comes from the top ten. The antigens these receptors bind are not known. Sequenced input: blood. The source is a girl under 18 with multiple sclerosis.

This clonotype was seen only a few times. V and J are TRBV7-8 and TRBJ2-5; 13 bases fit TRBD2. The CDR3 totals 16 residues. The germline V gene has CDR1 SGHVS and CDR2 FQNEAQ. V shed 5 bases and J 9 bases; nucleotides not matched to a gene: 12. CDR3 sequence (DNA): TGTGCCAGCAGCCCCCCCGGCGGACTAGCGGGGGCGGCCCAGTACTTC. Amino acid sequence: CASSPPGGLAGAAQYF. Full variable domain (outside the CDR3, taken from reference TRBV7-8 and TRBJ2-5): GAGVSQSPRYKVAKRGQDVALRCDPISGHVSLFWYQQALGQGPEFLTYFQNEAQLDKSGLPSDRFFAERPEGSVSTLKIQRTQQEDSAVYLCASSPPGGLAGAAQYFGPGTRLLVL.

This clonotype appeared a few times. This chain links TRBV20-1 with TRBJ2-7; D remains unclear. Germline CDR1 and CDR2: DFQATT and SNEGSKA (reference sequence). The CDR3 runs to 13 residues. With 1 base removed from V and 3 bases from J, the gap between germline ends came to 10 bases. For the CDR3, the DNA is TGCAGTGCTAGAGTATCTGGTCACTACGAGCAGTACTTC. Translation: CSARVSGHYEQYF.

CDR3 DNA sequence: TGTGCCAGCAGTTCCGAACTAGCGGGGAGGAACACCGGGGAGCTGTTTTTT. It specifies CASSSELAGRNTGELFF. The chain is built from TRBV12-3 or TRBV12-4 and TRBJ2-2, with TRBD2 matching over 10 bases. This CDR3 is 17 amino acids long. V lost 4 bases and J lost 1; bases outside the gene matches: 6.

The rearrangement links TRBV5-6 to TRBJ2-3; 9 positions agree with TRBD2. The V segment lost 2 bases and the J segment 3 bases; nucleotides outside the gene matches: 10. Germline loops: CDR1 SGHDT, CDR2 YYEEEE. The CDR3 is made up of 17 amino acids. DNA of the CDR3: TGTGCCAGCAGCTTTAGGGCTAGCGGGGCTCCGACAGATACGCAGTATTTT. This encodes CASSFRASGAPTDTQYF. Based on the CDR3 plus reference TRBV5-6 and TRBJ2-3, the full variable domain is DAGVTQSPTHLIKTRGQQVTLRCSPKSGHDTVSWYQQALGQGPQFIFQYYEEEERQRGNFPDRFSGHQFPNYSSELNVNALLLGDSALYLCASSFRASGAPTDTQYFGPGTRLTVL.

CDR3 sequence reads: CAISESRGGLAGNEQFF. CDR3 nucleotides: TGTGCCATCAGTGAGTCGAGGGGGGGACTGGCTGGCAATGAGCAGTTCTTC. The V call is TRBV10-3, the J call TRBJ2-1; a possible D gene is TRBD2 (7 bases). The germline V gene has CDR1 ENHRY and CDR2 SYGVKD. The CDR3 sequence is 17 residues long. V gave up 0 bases and J gave up 6 bases, with 18 bases separating them.

The CDR3 DNA sequence: TGTGCCAGCAGCCTCTTCTCGCGCGCGGCGAGCTCCTACAATGAGCAGTTCTTC. This sequence encodes CASSLFSRAASSYNEQFF. The chain is built from TRBV7-2 and TRBJ2-1; the D is unclear. The V end lost 5 bases, the J end lost 0 bases, and 20 bases lay between the germline ends. CDR1 and CDR2 from the germline V gene are SGHTA and FQGNSA. The CDR3 loop spans 18 amino acids.

The chain has TRBV28 and TRBJ1-2; TRBD1 is a possible D gene (5 bases). The CDR3 totals 13 residues. V lost 6 bases and J lost 4, with 12 bases in between. The V gene's germline CDR1 is MDHEN and CDR2 SYDVKM. CDR3 residues: CASRPQGSYGYTF. The CDR3 region has the DNA TGTGCCAGCAGACCTCAGGGCAGCTATGGCTACACCTTC.

The chain recombines TRBV11-2 with TRBJ1-2; TRBD1 aligns across 9 bases. With 0 bases clipped from V and 4 bases from J, the junction kept 0 bases outside the gene matches. Germline CDR1 and CDR2: SGHAT and FQNNGV. CDR3 length: 14 residues. CDR3 sequence: CASSLETGGYGYTF. CDR3 DNA: TGTGCCAGCAGCTTAGAGACAGGGGGCTATGGCTACACCTTC. Based on the CDR3 plus reference TRBV11-2 and TRBJ1-2, the full variable domain is EAGVAQSPRYKIIEKRQSVAFWCNPISGHATLYWYQQILGQGPKLLIQFQNNGVVDDSQLPKDRFSAERLKGVDSTLKIQPAKLEDSAVYLCASSLETGGYGYTFGSGTRLTVV.

This clonotype was observed at least ten times. The gene calls are TRBV5-1 and TRBJ2-7, with D unclear. V lost 6 bases and J lost 6, with 13 bases in between. CDR3 length: 12 amino acids. Looked up from germline, CDR1 is SGHRS and CDR2 is YFSETQ. The CDR3 DNA follows: TGCGCCAGCACTTCCCCACTCTCCGAGCAGTACTTC. Amino acids: CASTSPLSEQYF.

This clonotype is a singleton in its sample. V gene TRBV5-1 combines with J gene TRBJ2-5; D possibly corresponds to TRBD2 (5 bases). CDR3 length: 13 amino acids. CDR1 is SGHRS, CDR2 YFSETQ, per germline. V was pared by 0 bases and J by 11 bases, with 14 bases between. The CDR3 here is CASSLAPKREQYF. The CDR3 coding sequence is TGCGCCAGCAGCTTGGCCCCGAAGAGGGAGCAGTACTTC.

The V gene is TRBV20-1, the J gene TRBJ2-7; possibly TRBD1 or TRBD2 for D (6 bases each). Germline lookup yields CDR1 DFQATT and CDR2 SNEGSKA (reference sequence). The V and J ends lost 6 bases and 5 bases respectively, with 17 bases between them. The CDR3 contains 13 residues. CDR3 protein: CSAGGGERDEQYF. Written as DNA, the CDR3 is TGCAGTGCGGGGGGCGGGGAAAGGGACGAGCAGTACTTC.

This chain joins TRBV5-5 and TRBJ2-3; 8 nucleotides line up with TRBD2. The junction had 6 bases not matched to a gene; V was cut back by 2 bases and J by 7 bases. Germline CDR1 and CDR2: SGHKS and YYEKEE (reference sequence). The CDR3 is made up of 14 amino acids. CDR3 in amino acids: CASSFFSGENTQYF. The CDR3, as DNA: TGTGCCAGCAGCTTCTTTAGCGGGGAGAATACGCAGTATTTT.

This clonotype was counted a few times. V and J are TRBV6-5 and TRBJ2-7; D unclear. The germline CDR1 and CDR2 sequences are MNHEY and SVGAGI. The CDR3 spans 12 residues. Trimming took 7 bases from V and 3 from J, leaving 10 bases between them. CDR3 protein: CASTQNDYEQYF. CDR3 DNA sequence: TGTGCCAGCACCCAAAACGACTACGAGCAGTACTTC.

This clonotype appeared a few times. The chain combines TRBV10-3 with TRBJ2-5; TRBD1 agrees at 8 bases. The V and J ends lost 10 bases and 3 bases, in that order; junction bases with no gene match: 7. This CDR3 has 13 amino acids. Germline V gene data show CDR1 as ENHRY and CDR2 as SYGVKD. The CDR3 DNA reads as TGTGCCAGCAGACAGGGGACAGAAGAGACCCAGTACTTC. It translates to CASRQGTEETQYF.

The J gene is TRBJ1-1, the V gene TRBV5-1; maybe TRBD1 (5 bases). Looked up from germline, CDR1 is SGHRS and CDR2 is YFSETQ. V lost 4 bases and J 1 base, leaving 14 bases between the germline ends. The CDR3 totals 15 residues. The CDR3 spells CASSPTGPWNTEAFF. CDR3 nucleotide sequence: TGCGCCAGCAGCCCCACGGGACCGTGGAACACTGAAGCTTTCTTT.

In its sample, this clonotype was seen a few times. The CDR3 protein is CASFRWVSFTDTQYF. The CDR3 nucleotides are TGTGCCAGCTTTCGATGGGTATCCTTCACAGATACGCAGTATTTT. The V gene is TRBV2, the J gene TRBJ2-3; no reliable D call. CDR1 SNHLY and CDR2 FYNNEI come from the germline V gene. Trimming shortened V by 8 bases and J by 2 bases, and 17 bases separated the two germline ends. The CDR3 totals 15 residues.

V is TRBV7-2 and J is TRBJ1-5; D gene ambiguous. Germline V lookup: CDR1 SGHTA, CDR2 FQGNSA. Trimming removed 10 bases at V and 0 bases at J, with 19 bases between. The CDR3 length is 16 residues. DNA for the CDR3: TGTGCCACCATCCCCAACGAGTATTATAGCAATCAGCCCCAGCATTTT. Protein product: CATIPNEYYSNQPQHF.

V and J are TRBV6-1 and TRBJ2-3, with D perhaps assigned TRBD1 or TRBD2 (6 bases each). Germline V gene sequence: CDR1 MNHNS, CDR2 SASEGT. CDR3 length equals 14 residues. Deletions cut 6 bases from V and 4 bases from J, with 14 bases between. CDR3 DNA: TGTGCCAGCAGGATAACGGGGGCAGCAGATACGCAGTATTTT. Amino acid sequence: CASRITGAADTQYF.

This chain connects TRBV29-1 to TRBJ1-2, with TRBD1 matching 9 bases. This CDR3 spans 15 amino acids. The V gene's germline CDR1 is SQVTM and CDR2 ANQGSEA. Trimming cost V 4 bases and J 7 bases; bases outside gene matches: 13. CDR3 region: CSVGDREGSRAGYTF. The CDR3 nucleotides read TGCAGCGTTGGGGACAGGGAGGGTAGCAGGGCTGGCTACACCTTC.

This sequence joins TRBV5-1 and TRBJ2-3; tentatively, D is TRBD1 or TRBD2 (5 bases each). Trimming removed 7 bases from V and 0 bases from J, with 12 bases in between. Per germline, CDR1 SGHRS and CDR2 YFSETQ. The CDR3 loop spans 14 amino acids. The DNA for the CDR3 is TGCGCCAGCCTGGAGGACACTAGCACAGATACGCAGTATTTT. Amino acids: CASLEDTSTDTQYF. The full variable domain, with the rest looked up from reference TRBV5-1 and TRBJ2-3, is KAGVTQTPRYLIKTRGQQVTLSCSPISGHRSVSWYQQTPGQGLQFLFEYFSETQRNKGNFPGRFSGRQFSNSRSEMNVSTLELGDSALYLCASLEDTSTDTQYFGPGTRLTVL.

This clonotype was seen many times. This chain links TRBV29-1 with TRBJ2-7, with D tentatively TRBD1 or TRBD2 (5 bases each). The CDR3 length is 13 residues. The germline V gene has CDR1 SQVTM and CDR2 ANQGSEA. V lost 7 bases to trimming and J lost 4 bases, with 17 bases between them. The CDR3 DNA follows: TGCAGCGGGACTTCGGACACCCCATACGAGCAGTACTTC. It specifies CSGTSDTPYEQYF.

The V call is TRBV5-1, the J call TRBJ1-5, with 7 nucleotides matching TRBD1. CDR3 length: 17 amino acids. Trimming cost V 4 bases and J 1 base; bases outside gene matches: 11. Germline V gives CDR1 SGHRS, CDR2 YFSETQ. As DNA, the CDR3 is TGCGCCAGCAGCCCTGGGACAGCCTACAAAAGCAATCAGCCCCAGCATTTT. Its translation is CASSPGTAYKSNQPQHF.

This clonotype was found a few times. V is TRBV20-1 and J is TRBJ2-1; 10 bases are a match to TRBD2. V was pared by 2 bases and J by 3 bases, with 4 bases of the junction left unmatched. The CDR3 has 15 residues. Germline CDR1 is DFQATT and CDR2 is SNEGSKA (reference sequence). Written as DNA, the CDR3 is TGCAGTGCTAGACAGCGGGGGGGGTACTACAATGAGCAGTTCTTC. As protein: CSARQRGGYYNEQFF.

The chain carries TRBV20-1 and TRBJ2-4; TRBD2 agrees at 8 bases. The end of the DNA is better explained by TRBJ2-5, so the J call may be wrong. CDR1 and CDR2 from the germline V gene are DFQATT and SNEGSKA (reference sequence). The CDR3 covers 15 residues. The CDR3 DNA is TGCAGTGCTAGTGGCAAGCGGGGGACCGAAGAGACCCAGTACTTC. Protein: CSASGKRGTEETQYF.

V usage is TRBV12-3 or TRBV12-4 and J usage is TRBJ1-5; D call uncertain. CDR3 size: 17 residues. Trimming took 6 bases from V and 0 from J, leaving 18 bases between them. The chain's CDR3 is CASSNGSRAYSNQPQHF. As DNA, the CDR3 is TGTGCCAGCAGCAACGGGTCACGGGCGTATAGCAATCAGCCCCAGCATTTT.

This clonotype occurred many times. The V call is TRBV6-5, the J call TRBJ2-3; D is unresolved. This CDR3 is 14 amino acids long. Trimming cost V 7 bases and J 0 bases, with 11 bases left between them. CDR1 is MNHEY and CDR2 is SVGAGI in the germline V gene. The CDR3 spells CASTLKTSTDTQYF. The DNA for the CDR3 is TGTGCCAGCACCCTAAAGACAAGCACAGATACGCAGTATTTT.

The V and J genes are TRBV5-6 and TRBJ2-1; D perhaps matches TRBD2 (6 bases). Germline V CDR1 and CDR2: SGHDT, YYEEEE. Trimming shortened V by 0 bases and J by 0 bases, and 13 bases separated the two germline ends. This CDR3 has 17 residues. As DNA, the CDR3 is TGTGCCAGCAGCTTGGGAGGCGGGAAAAGCTCCTACAATGAGCAGTTCTTC. It codes for CASSLGGGKSSYNEQFF.

V is TRBV7-6 and J is TRBJ1-1; no reliable D call. The CDR3 has 16 amino acids. Germline V gene lookup returns CDR1 SGHVS and CDR2 FNYEAQ. The V and J ends lost 6 bases and 1 base respectively, with 18 bases between them. In DNA, the CDR3 is TGTGCCAGCAGTTCTTTTGGACGGATTAAGAACACTGAAGCTTTCTTT. This codes for CASSSFGRIKNTEAFF. Full variable domain (outside the CDR3, taken from reference TRBV7-6 and TRBJ1-1): GAGVSQSPRYKVTKRGQDVALRCDPISGHVSLYWYRQALGQGPEFLTYFNYEAQQDKSGLPNDRFSAERPEGSISTLTIQRTEQRDSAMYRCASSSFGRIKNTEAFFGQGTRLTVV.